These 10 T cell receptor beta chains were all obtained from the same sample, sequenced in a study of response to subunit inactivated influenza vaccine. TCRdb independently ran MiXCR on the RT-PCR reads; one entry per CDR3 protein. The sample yields 300,000 to 350,000 distinct CDR3 sequences, 20% to 25% seen once. This specimen was PBMCs from blood, taken roughly 20 months after vaccination. These receptors were obtained from a man aged 50 to 75 who received an inactivated influenza vaccine.

On this clonotype: An end of the junction differs from the germline gene, which may be a read error. The chain joins TRBV20-1 to TRBJ1-1; weak D call: TRBD1 (5 bases). The germline CDR1 and CDR2 sequences are DFQATT and SNEGSKA (reference sequence). The CDR3 covers 15 residues. DNA for the CDR3: TGCAGTGCTAGAGATCGGGTGGACATGAACACTGTAGCTTTCTTT. It is translated as CSARDRVDMNTVAFF.

This rearrangement joins TRBV3-1 to TRBJ2-1; D may be TRBD1 (6 bases). This CDR3 spans 12 amino acids. Germline V gene data show CDR1 as LGHDT and CDR2 as YNNKEL (reference sequence). V lost 9 bases, J lost 4 bases, and 10 bases lay in between. CDR3 nucleotides: TGTGCCAGTAGGGACATATACAATGAGCAGTTCTTC. Its protein product is CASRDIYNEQFF.

This clonotype has a handful of counts. CDR3 sequence reads: CASSFAGGGAGELFF. Here the CDR3 DNA reads TGTGCCAGCAGTTTTGCCGGGGGTGGGGCCGGGGAGCTGTTTTTT. The rearrangement links TRBV12-3 or TRBV12-4 to TRBJ2-2, with a tentative D call TRBD2 (6 bases). CDR3 length equals 15 residues. V was cut by 3 bases and J by 6 bases, with 14 bases left in between.

This clonotype occurred a few times. This rearrangement joins TRBV3-1 to TRBJ1-6, with unresolved D. This CDR3 has 13 amino acids. The V gene's germline CDR1 is LGHDT and CDR2 YNNKEL (reference sequence). V was shortened by 6 bases and J by 6 bases, with 9 bases between the two germline ends. DNA for the CDR3: TGTGCCAGCAGTCCCTTCCCTAATTCACCCCTCCACTTT. Its translation is CASSPFPNSPLHF.

V usage is TRBV7-8 and J usage is TRBJ2-1; 8 positions agree with TRBD2. The V gene end was trimmed by 0 bases and the J gene end by 7 bases; junction bases not matched to a gene: 5. This CDR3 comprises 15 residues. The germline V gene encodes CDR1 SGHVS and CDR2 FQNEAQ. The CDR3 coding sequence is TGTGCCAGCAGCTTAGCTAGCGGGATGAATAATGAGCAGTTCTTC. Amino acid sequence: CASSLASGMNNEQFF.

This chain joins TRBV15 and TRBJ2-1; 8 bases fit TRBD1. After removal of 3 bases from V and 0 bases from J, the junction contained 1 base not matched to a gene. CDR1 LNHNV and CDR2 YYDKDF come from the germline V gene (reference sequence). This CDR3 contains 15 residues. CDR3 DNA sequence: TGTGCCACCAGCAGGGGACAGGTCTCCTACAATGAGCAGTTCTTC. Translating gives CATSRGQVSYNEQFF.

As regards this clonotype: Given a much more abundant clone one base away, this may be a read error. The CDR3 here is CSASRDIAQSYSPLHF. The CDR3 DNA sequence: TGCAGTGCTAGTCGGGACATCGCTCAAAGTTACTCACCCCTCCACTTT. V is TRBV20-1 and J is TRBJ1-6; perhaps TRBD1 as D (6 bases). Germline V gene sequence: CDR1 DFQATT, CDR2 SNEGSKA (reference sequence). V was cut by 3 bases and J by 10 bases, with 22 bases left in between. The CDR3 covers 16 residues.

The V call is TRBV7-9, the J call TRBJ2-3; TRBD2 agrees at 7 bases. J gave up 0 bases and V 4 bases, and 4 bases lay outside the gene matches. CDR1 is SEHNR, CDR2 FQNEAQ, per germline (reference sequence). The CDR3 is 15 residues long. As DNA, the CDR3 is TGTGCCAGCAGCTCCCCTAGCGGCAGCACAGATACGCAGTATTTT. Translated, it gives CASSSPSGSTDTQYF.

The J gene is TRBJ2-1, the V gene TRBV20-1; D not resolved. The length of the CDR3 is 13 residues. V lost 7 bases and J 1 base, leaving 11 bases between the germline ends. CDR1 DFQATT and CDR2 SNEGSKA come from the germline V gene (reference sequence). CDR3 DNA: TGCAGTGTGCACGGCTTATCCTACAATGAGCAGTTCTTC. It encodes CSVHGLSYNEQFF.

This clonotype appeared a few times. The chain couples TRBV14 to TRBJ1-1; 8 bases are a match to TRBD1. This CDR3 spans 14 amino acids. V dropped 5 bases and J dropped 5; count of bases not matched to a gene: 7. Germline V lookup: CDR1 SGHDN, CDR2 FVKESK. CDR3 amino acids: CASSMWTGRTEAFF. CDR3 DNA: TGTGCCAGCAGCATGTGGACAGGGAGGACTGAAGCTTTCTTT.